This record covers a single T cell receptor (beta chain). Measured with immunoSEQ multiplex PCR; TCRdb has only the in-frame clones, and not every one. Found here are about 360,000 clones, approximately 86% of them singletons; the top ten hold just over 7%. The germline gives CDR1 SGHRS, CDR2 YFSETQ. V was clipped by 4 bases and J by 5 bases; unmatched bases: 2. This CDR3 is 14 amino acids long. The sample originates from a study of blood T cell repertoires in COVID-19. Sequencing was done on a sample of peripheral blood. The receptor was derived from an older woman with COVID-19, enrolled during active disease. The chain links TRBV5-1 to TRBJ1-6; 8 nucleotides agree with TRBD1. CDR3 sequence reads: CASSPTGDNSPLHF. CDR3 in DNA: TGCGCCAGCAGCCCGACAGGGGATAATTCACCCCTCCACTTT.